The entry below gives a single TCR beta chain sequence along with its context. Sequencing was performed with immunoSEQ multiplex PCR; in TCRdb, only in-frame clones are kept and a portion is missing. The sample includes some 130,000 clones, more than 85% seen only once; the top ten take approximately 4.5%. This entry is derived from a study of blood T cell repertoires in COVID-19. The CDR3 is made up of 14 amino acids. J gave up 4 bases and V 2 bases, and 6 bases lay outside the gene matches. CDR1 and CDR2 from the germline V gene are GTSNPN and SVGIG (reference sequence). The clonotype comes from a man aged 60 to 75 with COVID-19, enrolled during active disease. The chain carries TRBV30 and TRBJ1-2, with 8 bases aligning to TRBD1. The sequenced material came from peripheral blood. The CDR3 DNA follows: TGTGCCTGGAGTAATCTGGACAGGGTCTATGGCTACACCTTC. Encoded protein: CAWSNLDRVYGYTF.